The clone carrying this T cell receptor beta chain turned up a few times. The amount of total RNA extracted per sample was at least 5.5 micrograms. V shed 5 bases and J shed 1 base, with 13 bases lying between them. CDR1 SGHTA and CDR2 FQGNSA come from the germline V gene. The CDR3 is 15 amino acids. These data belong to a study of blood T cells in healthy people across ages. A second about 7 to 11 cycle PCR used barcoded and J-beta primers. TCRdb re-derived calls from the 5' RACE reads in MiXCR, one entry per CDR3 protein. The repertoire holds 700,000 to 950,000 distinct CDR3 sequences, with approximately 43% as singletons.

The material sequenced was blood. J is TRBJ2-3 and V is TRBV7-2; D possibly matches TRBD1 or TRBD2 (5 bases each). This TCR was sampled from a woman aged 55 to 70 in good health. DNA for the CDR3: TGTGCCAGCAGCCCCCTCGTGGGGGGCACAGATACGCAGTATTTT. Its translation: CASSPLVGGTDTQYF.